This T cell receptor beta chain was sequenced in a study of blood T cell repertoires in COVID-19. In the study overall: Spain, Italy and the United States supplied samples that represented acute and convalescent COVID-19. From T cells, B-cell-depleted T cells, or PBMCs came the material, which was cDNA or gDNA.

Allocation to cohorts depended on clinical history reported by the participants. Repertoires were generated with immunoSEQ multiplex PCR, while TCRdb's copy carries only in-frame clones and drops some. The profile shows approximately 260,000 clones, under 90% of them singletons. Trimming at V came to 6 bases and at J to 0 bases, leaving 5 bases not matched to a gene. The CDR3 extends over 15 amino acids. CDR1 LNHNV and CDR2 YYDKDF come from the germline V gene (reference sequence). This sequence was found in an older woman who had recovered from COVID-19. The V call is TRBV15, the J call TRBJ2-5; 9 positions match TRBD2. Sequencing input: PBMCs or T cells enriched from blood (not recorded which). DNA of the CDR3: TGTGCCACCAGGCGGGAGGGCCTGAACCAAGAGACCCAGTACTTC. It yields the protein CATRREGLNQETQYF.